This T cell receptor (beta chain) was captured in a study of blood T cell repertoires in COVID-19. In the study's own analysis: How many nucleated cells were present was estimated from reference gene primer amplification. Libraries were prepared by immunoSEQ multiplex PCR; TCRdb keeps only in-frame clonotypes and omits some of them. V, J and clone size are those of that table, while D and trimming were read from the DNA. The sample holds about 170,000 clones; approximately 79% are singletons and the top ten take approximately 7%. In Seattle, patients joined the study during active infection and were tracked longitudinally. The sample comprised peripheral blood. The clonotype comes from a woman aged 40 to 50 with COVID-19, enrolled during active disease.

The CDR3 DNA reads TGTGCCAGCTCACCTGGGACATGGCTTAACGAGCAGTACTTC. Its translation is CASSPGTWLNEQYF. J is TRBJ2-7 and V is TRBV18, with D tentatively TRBD1 (6 bases). Germline CDR1 reads KGHSH; CDR2 reads LQKENI. The CDR3 spans 14 residues. The ends were cut back, 3 bases at V and 5 bases at J, with 14 bases in the middle.